These 32 T cell receptor beta chains were sequenced from one sample in a study of T cell repertoires in cytomegalovirus infection (dated by TCRdb to between 2017 and 2020). Sequenced on an Illumina HiSeq 1500. TCRdb reanalyzed the raw reads on its own, using fastp at Q25 for trimming and MiXCR for clone calling, and kept in-frame beta chains. One record per CDR3 amino acid sequence lists the most common genes and DNA. This sample gives some 320,000 distinct CDR3 sequences in total; over 7.5% of them show up just once. The biggest ten clones account for approximately 4.7% of the sample. Sequenced input: PBMCs. These receptors originate from a human donor in good health (CMV status not recorded). Some clones in this sample may be carry-over from other donors' samples.

V and J are TRBV7-3 and TRBJ1-5; D gene uncertain. V dropped 1 base and J dropped 4 bases, with 8 bases sitting between them. This CDR3 spans 14 amino acids. The germline V gene encodes CDR1 SGHTA and CDR2 FQGTGA. CDR3 in DNA: TGTGCCAGCAGCTTAAGTTTCAGGAATCAGCCCCAGCATTTT. It yields the protein CASSLSFRNQPQHF.

This clonotype has ten or more counts. The chain combines TRBV7-2 with TRBJ2-3, with 13 bases aligning to TRBD2. The CDR3 is 15 amino acids. V shed 10 bases and J 5 bases; nucleotides not matched to a gene: 9. The germline gives CDR1 SGHTA, CDR2 FQGNSA. CDR3 sequence: CATTSGRAGRDTQYF. CDR3 bases: TGTGCCACTACTAGCGGGAGGGCCGGTAGAGATACGCAGTATTTT.

The chain joins TRBV28 to TRBJ2-2; 8 bases are shared with TRBD2. CDR3 length: 13 amino acids. Trimming cost V 4 bases and J 6 bases; bases outside gene matches: 1. Germline CDR1 reads MDHEN; CDR2 reads SYDVKM. The CDR3 loop is CASSYGGAGELFF. The CDR3 nucleotides read TGTGCCAGCAGTTACGGGGGGGCCGGGGAGCTGTTTTTT.

Ten or more counts support this clonotype. The chain has TRBV7-2 and TRBJ2-7; 11 bases agree with TRBD2. Germline CDR1 is SGHTA and CDR2 is FQGNSA. The CDR3 spans 15 residues. After removal of 5 bases from V and 4 bases from J, the junction contained 7 bases not matched to a gene. The DNA for the CDR3 is TGTGCCAGCAGCCATACTAGCGGGAGCACTTACGAGCAGTACTTC. Translated, it gives CASSHTSGSTYEQYF.

CDR3 sequence: CASSEVQGRYSPLHF. The CDR3 DNA follows: TGTGCCAGCAGTGAAGTTCAGGGTCGATATTCACCCCTCCACTTT. The chain recombines TRBV2 with TRBJ1-6, with D maybe TRBD1 (5 bases). Germline CDR1 reads SNHLY; CDR2 reads FYNNEI. This CDR3 has 15 residues. Trimming removed 1 base at V and 8 bases at J, with 12 bases between.

Here the CDR3 DNA reads TGTGCCAGCAGTACCCCGGGACTAGCGGGATACAATGAGCAGTTCTTC. Its protein product is CASSTPGLAGYNEQFF. This chain links TRBV6-2 or TRBV6-3 with TRBJ2-1, with 13 positions matching TRBD2. CDR1 MNHEY and CDR2 SVGEGT come from the germline V gene. V trimming: 5 bases; J trimming: 4 bases; junction bases outside the gene matches: 5. The CDR3 runs to 16 residues.

This clonotype has more than one count but fewer than ten. V usage is TRBV6-5 and J usage is TRBJ2-1, with 13 bases that match TRBD2. Germline CDR1 MNHEY, CDR2 SVGAGI. J was trimmed by 2 bases and V by 6 bases; bases with no gene match: 1. The length of the CDR3 is 15 residues. The DNA for the CDR3 is TGTGCCAGCAGAGGGACTAGCGGGACCTACAATGAGCAGTTCTTC. Translation: CASRGTSGTYNEQFF.

This clonotype was seen more than once but under ten times. The CDR3: CASSGLVRYNEQFF. Here the CDR3 DNA reads TGTGCCAGCAGTGGACTAGTACGCTACAATGAGCAGTTCTTC. The chain carries TRBV6-1 and TRBJ2-1; possible D gene TRBD2, 6 bases. The CDR3 extends over 14 amino acids. Trimming pared 4 bases from V and 3 bases from J, leaving 10 bases between. The germline CDR1 and CDR2 sequences are MNHNS and SASEGT.

This clonotype has more than one count but fewer than ten. The V gene is TRBV27, the J gene TRBJ1-2; possibly TRBD1 for D (5 bases). Germline values: CDR1 MNHEY, CDR2 SMNVEV (reference sequence). The ends were cut back, 3 bases at V and 7 bases at J, with 18 bases in the middle. The CDR3 has 15 amino acids. CDR3 sequence (DNA): TGTGCCAGCAGTTTTCGGGACGGTGGGATCCTTGGCTACACCTTC. The encoded protein is CASSFRDGGILGYTF.

A few counts support this clonotype. This chain links TRBV7-2 with TRBJ2-3; 11 nucleotides align to TRBD2. V lost 7 bases, J lost 8 bases, and 5 bases stayed unmatched. The CDR3 has 13 residues. CDR1 is SGHTA and CDR2 is FQGNSA in the germline V gene. The CDR3 DNA reads TGTGCCAGCACCATTAGCGGGGGGGGTACGCAGTATTTT. Its translation is CASTISGGGTQYF.

As for this clonotype: Its ends do not fully match the called genes, so a read error is possible. The rearrangement uses TRBV11-2 and TRBJ2-2, with D maybe TRBD2 (6 bases). Per germline, CDR1 SGHAT and CDR2 FQNNGV. The CDR3 totals 14 residues. CDR3 region: CASRMAWGVGELFF. Written as DNA, the CDR3 is TGCGCCAGCAGAATGGCCTGGGGGGTCGGGGAGCTGTTTTTT. The full variable domain, completed using reference TRBV11-2 and TRBJ2-2, is EAGVAQSPRYKIIEKRQSVAFWCNPISGHATLYWYQQILGQGPKLLIQFQNNGVVDDSQLPKDRFSAERLKGVDSTLKIQPAKLEDSAVYLCASRMAWGVGELFFGEGSRLTVL.

This chain uses TRBV7-6 with TRBJ2-7, with 9 bases matching TRBD2. V lost 2 bases to trimming and J lost 2 bases; unmatched junction nucleotides: 4. Germline V gene data show CDR1 as SGHVS and CDR2 as FNYEAQ. CDR3 length equals 15 residues. The CDR3 spells CASSLLGGGAYEQYF. The DNA for the CDR3 is TGTGCCAGCAGCTTATTGGGCGGGGGGGCCTACGAGCAGTACTTC. Full variable domain (outside the CDR3, taken from reference TRBV7-6 and TRBJ2-7): GAGVSQSPRYKVTKRGQDVALRCDPISGHVSLYWYRQALGQGPEFLTYFNYEAQQDKSGLPNDRFSAERPEGSISTLTIQRTEQRDSAMYRCASSLLGGGAYEQYFGPGTRLTVT.

This clonotype has more than one count but fewer than ten. The chain joins TRBV12-3 or TRBV12-4 to TRBJ2-1, with a possible D match to TRBD2 (7 bases). Between the trimmed V and J ends, which lost 8 bases and 8 bases, there was a span of 10 bases. The CDR3 is 11 amino acids. The CDR3 DNA follows: TGTGCCAGCGGGGGGGCCCATGAGCAGTTCTTC. Residues: CASGGAHEQFF.

This clonotype was detected a few times. V is TRBV12-3 or TRBV12-4 and J is TRBJ1-1; D is ambiguous. V was cut by 0 bases and J by 5 bases, with 10 bases left in between. The CDR3 is 14 residues long. The CDR3 DNA is TGTGCCAGCAGTTTAGCGCAAGTCGCAACTGAAGCTTTCTTT. Translation gives CASSLAQVATEAFF.

The chain uses TRBV20-1 and TRBJ2-3; TRBD2 aligns across 11 bases. The CDR3 has 14 amino acids. The V segment lost 3 bases and the J segment 6 bases; nucleotides outside the gene matches: 5. The germline CDR1 and CDR2 sequences are DFQATT and SNEGSKA (reference sequence). In DNA form, the CDR3 reads TGCAGTGCTAGTCTAGCGGGAGGTATCGATACGCAGTATTTT. It translates to CSASLAGGIDTQYF.

The DNA for the CDR3 is TGTGCCTGGAGTAGAAGACAGCTGAATCAGCCCCAGCATTTT. Residues: CAWSRRQLNQPQHF. This chain links TRBV30 with TRBJ1-5, with D maybe TRBD1 (5 bases). The CDR3 totals 14 residues. The germline V and J ends were trimmed by 2 bases and 4 bases, with 12 bases remaining between them. The germline CDR1 and CDR2 sequences are GTSNPN and SVGIG (reference sequence).

This clonotype was counted only a few times. The V gene is TRBV7-2, the J gene TRBJ2-1; D may be TRBD1 (6 bases). This CDR3 is 16 amino acids long. With 4 bases removed from V and 15 bases from J, the gap between germline ends came to 28 bases. Germline CDR1 SGHTA, CDR2 FQGNSA. CDR3 in amino acids: CASSSTADSWTPLMFF. CDR3 DNA sequence: TGTGCCAGCAGCTCGACCGCGGACAGTTGGACCCCCTTGATGTTCTTC.

The chain employs TRBV7-2 and TRBJ1-2; D may be TRBD1 (5 bases). CDR1 is SGHTA and CDR2 is FQGNSA in the germline V gene. The V end was cut by 5 bases, the J end by 5 bases, with 21 bases between. The CDR3 runs to 16 residues. The CDR3 DNA sequence: TGTGCCAGCAGCCACAACGGGGCAGCCGTAGGGTATGGCTACACCTTC. Protein sequence: CASSHNGAAVGYGYTF.

This clonotype was seen at least ten times. This chain joins TRBV6-6 and TRBJ2-7; 8 nucleotides line up with TRBD1. J was trimmed by 3 bases and V by 6 bases; bases with no gene match: 10. Germline V CDR1 and CDR2: MNHNY, SVGAGI (reference sequence). The CDR3 has 15 amino acids. The CDR3 sequence is CASRPGQGGVYEQYF. The CDR3 DNA sequence: TGTGCCAGCAGACCTGGACAGGGAGGCGTCTACGAGCAGTACTTC.

The chain links TRBV20-1 to TRBJ1-4; possibly TRBD1 for D (6 bases). CDR1 DFQATT and CDR2 SNEGSKA come from the germline V gene (reference sequence). Trimming removed 3 bases from V and 0 bases from J, with 14 bases in between. The CDR3 spans 16 residues. CDR3 in amino acids: CSASAVGHSTNEKLFF. The CDR3 DNA reads TGCAGTGCTAGTGCCGTGGGACACTCAACTAATGAAAAACTGTTTTTT.

V is TRBV7-9 and J is TRBJ1-5, with 7 nucleotides matching TRBD1. Germline CDR1 SEHNR, CDR2 FQNEAQ (reference sequence). The CDR3 sequence is 15 residues long. V lost 5 bases and J lost 7; bases outside the gene matches: 11. The CDR3 DNA reads TGTGCCAGCAGCCACGCGAGGGGGCAAGGACAGCCCCAGCATTTT. Its protein product is CASSHARGQGQPQHF. The whole variable domain, filled in from reference TRBV7-9 and TRBJ1-5, reads DTGVSQNPRHKITKRGQNVTFRCDPISEHNRLYWYRQTLGQGPEFLTYFQNEAQLEKSRLLSDRFSAERPKGSFSTLEIQRTEQGDSAMYLCASSHARGQGQPQHFGDGTRLSIL.

This chain joins TRBV19 and TRBJ1-1; TRBD1 aligns across 9 bases. The CDR3 totals 15 residues. With 5 bases clipped from V and 1 base from J, the junction kept 5 bases outside the gene matches. Germline V lookup: CDR1 LNHDA, CDR2 SQIVND (reference sequence). CDR3 protein: CASSRTGVANTEAFF. Written as DNA, the CDR3 is TGTGCCAGTAGTCGGACAGGGGTGGCGAACACTGAAGCTTTCTTT.

There are many counts of this clonotype. This chain connects TRBV7-2 to TRBJ1-5; 8 bases line up with TRBD1. Germline V CDR1 and CDR2: SGHTA, FQGNSA. Trimming cost V 5 bases and J 11 bases; bases outside gene matches: 11. The CDR3 covers 14 residues. The CDR3 region has the DNA TGTGCCAGCAGCGCTGGACAGGGAACACAGTCCCAGCATTTT. Residues: CASSAGQGTQSQHF.

The genes are TRBV7-9 and TRBJ2-1, with 12 bases aligning to TRBD2. After removal of 4 bases from V and 4 bases from J, the junction contained 8 bases not matched to a gene. Germline CDR1 and CDR2: SEHNR and FQNEAQ (reference sequence). The CDR3 runs 17 residues. CDR3 loop: CASSSNLAGGPYNEQFF. CDR3 sequence (DNA): TGTGCCAGCAGCTCCAATCTAGCGGGAGGGCCTTACAATGAGCAGTTCTTC.

This chain joins TRBV7-2 and TRBJ2-7, with D unclear. Deletions cut 1 base from V and 5 bases from J, with 12 bases between. Germline V gene lookup returns CDR1 SGHTA and CDR2 FQGNSA. The CDR3 length is 14 residues. DNA for the CDR3: TGTGCCAGCAGCTTAGGACCCCGCGGAAACGAGCAGTACTTC. Translation: CASSLGPRGNEQYF.

V and J are TRBV7-2 and TRBJ2-5; TRBD2 matches 11 bases. Trimming removed 4 bases from V and 5 bases from J; junction bases left unmatched: 12. This CDR3 is built from 17 residues. Germline CDR1 is SGHTA and CDR2 is FQGNSA. As DNA, the CDR3 is TGTGCCAGCAGCTCTGGGACTAGCGGTTTGAGGCGGGAGACCCAGTACTTC. This codes for CASSSGTSGLRRETQYF.

This clonotype was detected only a few times. The rearrangement links TRBV5-1 to TRBJ2-7; no clear D gene. V was trimmed by 0 bases and J by 0 bases, leaving 13 bases between them. The CDR3 totals 16 residues. CDR1 and CDR2 (germline): SGHRS, YFSETQ. The CDR3 DNA sequence: TGCGCCAGCAGCTTGGCCACGGGCCATAGCTCCTACGAGCAGTACTTC. Protein sequence: CASSLATGHSSYEQYF.

This clonotype has at least ten counts. The CDR3 is CASSQDAQENSPLHF. In DNA form, the CDR3 reads TGCGCCAGCAGCCAAGATGCGCAGGAAAATTCACCCCTCCACTTT. The chain uses TRBV4-3 and TRBJ1-6; D not certain. Germline V lookup: CDR1 LGHNA, CDR2 YSLEER. V shed 0 bases and J shed 7 bases, with 10 bases lying between them. The CDR3 totals 15 residues.

In its sample, this clonotype was seen many times. The J gene is TRBJ2-7, the V gene TRBV7-2, with 8 nucleotides matching TRBD1. The CDR3 runs 14 residues. The junction had 9 bases not matched to a gene; V was cut back by 6 bases and J by 5 bases. Germline V gene data show CDR1 as SGHTA and CDR2 as FQGNSA. The CDR3 region has the DNA TGTGCCAGCAGTCGACAGGGGAGCGTGGACGAGCAGTACTTC. Translated: CASSRQGSVDEQYF.

As DNA, the CDR3 is TGTGCCAGCAGCTTAATGGGGACTAGCTACAATGAGCAGTTCTTC. Translating it yields CASSLMGTSYNEQFF. This chain joins TRBV7-3 and TRBJ2-1, with 8 bases matching TRBD2. This CDR3 contains 15 residues. Trimming took 1 base from V and 3 from J; bases not matched to a gene: 2. The germline V gene has CDR1 SGHTA and CDR2 FQGTGA.

This chain links TRBV7-4 with TRBJ2-1; weak D call: TRBD1 (6 bases). Germline V gene sequence: CDR1 SGHVT, CDR2 SQSDAQ. The ends were cut back, 5 bases at V and 4 bases at J, with 15 bases in the middle. There are 15 residues in the CDR3. CDR3 bases: TGTGCCAGCAGCAGAAGGACAGCGAGTTACAATGAGCAGTTCTTC. This codes for CASSRRTASYNEQFF.

This clonotype was picked up a small number of times. The rearrangement links TRBV18 to TRBJ2-2; no reliable D call. The length of the CDR3 is 15 residues. Trimming removed 3 bases from V and 0 bases from J, with 8 bases in between. The germline gives CDR1 KGHSH, CDR2 LQKENI. The CDR3: CASSPSRTNTGELFF. The CDR3 DNA reads as TGTGCCAGCTCACCGAGCAGGACGAACACCGGGGAGCTGTTTTTT.